This TCR beta chain was found in a study of blood T cell repertoires in COVID-19. At the level of the study: Donors in the United States, Italy and Spain gave samples during acute or convalescent COVID-19.

As handled by the study authors: Amplification of reference gene primers provided the estimated nucleated cell counts. Here immunoSEQ multiplex PCR was the method, and the copy in TCRdb shows in-frame clones only, minus some. Clonal size and the V and J genes are those of that table, whereas D and trimming came from the DNA. The sample yields some 330,000 clones, approximately 90% seen once. From germline, CDR1 is MNHEY and CDR2 SVGEGT. V was pared by 6 bases and J by 3 bases, with 12 bases between. The CDR3 is 14 residues long. This sequence was found in a woman in her forties or fifties with active or convalescent COVID-19. The chain combines TRBV6-2 or TRBV6-3 with TRBJ1-5, with D possibly matching TRBD1 (6 bases). Sequencing input: peripheral blood. The CDR3 loop is CASSGNRANQPQHF. DNA for the CDR3: TGTGCCAGCAGCGGCAACAGGGCCAATCAGCCCCAGCATTTT.